This T cell receptor (beta chain) was sequenced in a study of T cell responses to AZD1222 COVID-19 vaccine. Study context: Pooled in the analysis were second doses at about 4 or about 12 weeks. General observations from the study: Along spike, vaccine-associated CD4 TCRs were found throughout, with dominance at 160-218 and 743-854. At baseline, seropositivity was found in only 5 to 7 AZD1222 recipients. Possibly, clonal diversity was underestimated; donors were largely white British and included more females.

In regard to this clone: Antigen specificity is unknown.

The germline CDR1 and CDR2 sequences are SQVTM and ANQGSEA. The CDR3 loop spans 14 amino acids. V lost 3 bases, J lost 0 bases, and 9 bases lay in between. Clones were read by immunoSEQ multiplex PCR, and TCRdb kept only the in-frame ones, dropping some. This sample has more than 100,000 clones; 90% occur once, and the top ten carry 1.6%. The chain couples TRBV29-1 to TRBJ1-3; maybe TRBD1 (6 bases). This TCR derives from an adult in good health. The sequences come from peripheral blood, collected on day 0 of AZD1222 vaccination. Written as DNA, the CDR3 is TGCAGCGTTGAGGGGACATACTCTGGAAACACCATATATTTT. Its protein is CSVEGTYSGNTIYF.